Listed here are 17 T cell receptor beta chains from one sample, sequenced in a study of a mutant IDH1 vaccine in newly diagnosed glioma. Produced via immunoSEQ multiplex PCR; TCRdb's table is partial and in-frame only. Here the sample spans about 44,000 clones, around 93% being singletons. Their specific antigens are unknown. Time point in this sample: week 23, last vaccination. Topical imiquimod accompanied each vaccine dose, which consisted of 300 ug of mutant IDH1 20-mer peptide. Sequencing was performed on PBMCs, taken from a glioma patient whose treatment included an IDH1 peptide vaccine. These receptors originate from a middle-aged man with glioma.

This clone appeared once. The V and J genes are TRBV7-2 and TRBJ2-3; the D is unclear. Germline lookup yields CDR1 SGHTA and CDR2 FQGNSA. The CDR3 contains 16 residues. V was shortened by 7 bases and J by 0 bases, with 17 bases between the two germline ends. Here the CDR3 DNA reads TGTGCCAGCATCCTTAGTATCGGGTCTAGCACAGATACGCAGTATTTT. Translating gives CASILSIGSSTDTQYF.

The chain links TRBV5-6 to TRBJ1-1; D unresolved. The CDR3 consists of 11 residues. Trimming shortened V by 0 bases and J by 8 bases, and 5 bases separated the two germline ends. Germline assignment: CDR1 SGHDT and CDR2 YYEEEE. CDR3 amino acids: CASSLVGEAFF. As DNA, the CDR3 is TGTGCCAGCAGCTTGGTGGGGGAAGCTTTCTTT.

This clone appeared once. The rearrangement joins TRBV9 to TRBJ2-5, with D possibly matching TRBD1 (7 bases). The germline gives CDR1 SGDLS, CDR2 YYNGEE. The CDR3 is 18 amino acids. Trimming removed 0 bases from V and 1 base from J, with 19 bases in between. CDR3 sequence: CASSVGARGVLSQETQYF. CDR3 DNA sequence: TGTGCCAGCAGCGTAGGGGCCAGGGGGGTATTAAGCCAAGAGACCCAGTACTTC.

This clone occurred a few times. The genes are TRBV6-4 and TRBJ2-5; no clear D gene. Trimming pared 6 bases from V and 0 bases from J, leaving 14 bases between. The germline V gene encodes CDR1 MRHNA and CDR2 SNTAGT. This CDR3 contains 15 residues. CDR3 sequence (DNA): TGTGCCAGCAGGGGTGAAACCTTACACCAAGAGACCCAGTACTTC. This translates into CASRGETLHQETQYF.

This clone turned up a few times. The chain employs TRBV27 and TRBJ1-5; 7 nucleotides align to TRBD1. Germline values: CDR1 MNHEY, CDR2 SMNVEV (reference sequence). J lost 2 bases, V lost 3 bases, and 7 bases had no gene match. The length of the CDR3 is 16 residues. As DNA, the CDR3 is TGTGCCAGCAGTTTTATTGACAGGGTGGGCAATCAGCCCCAGCATTTT. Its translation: CASSFIDRVGNQPQHF.

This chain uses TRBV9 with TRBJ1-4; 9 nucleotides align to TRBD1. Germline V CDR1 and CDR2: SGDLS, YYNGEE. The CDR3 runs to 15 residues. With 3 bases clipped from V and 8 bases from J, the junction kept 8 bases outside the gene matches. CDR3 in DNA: TGTGCCAGCAGCGCGCCGGGACAGGGCGGGGAAAAACTGTTTTTT. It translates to CASSAPGQGGEKLFF.

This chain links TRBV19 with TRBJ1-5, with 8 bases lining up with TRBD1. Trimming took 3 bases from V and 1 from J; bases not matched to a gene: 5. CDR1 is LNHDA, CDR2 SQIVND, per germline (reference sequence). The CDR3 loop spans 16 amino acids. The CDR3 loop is CASSMSQGASNQPQHF. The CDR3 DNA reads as TGTGCCAGTAGTATGTCCCAGGGGGCCAGCAATCAGCCCCAGCATTTT.

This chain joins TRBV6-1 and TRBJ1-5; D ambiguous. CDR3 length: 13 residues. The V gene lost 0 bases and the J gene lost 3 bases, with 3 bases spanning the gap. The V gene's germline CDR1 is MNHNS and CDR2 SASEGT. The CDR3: CASSEAYNQPQHF. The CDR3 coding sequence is TGTGCCAGCAGTGAAGCCTACAATCAGCCCCAGCATTTT.

As DNA, the CDR3 is TGTGCCAGCAGAGACTCCCGGGCCCCCAACACTGAAGCTTTCTTT. Its protein product is CASRDSRAPNTEAFF. The V call is TRBV11-3, the J call TRBJ1-1, with D unresolved. V lost 6 bases and J 2 bases, leaving 16 bases between the germline ends. In germline, CDR1 is SGHNT, CDR2 YENEEA. The CDR3 is 15 amino acids.

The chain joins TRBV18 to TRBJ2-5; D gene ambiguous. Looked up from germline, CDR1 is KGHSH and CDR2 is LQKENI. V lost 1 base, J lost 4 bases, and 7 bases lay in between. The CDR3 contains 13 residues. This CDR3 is CASSPQNGETQYF. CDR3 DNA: TGTGCCAGCTCACCACAGAACGGAGAGACCCAGTACTTC.

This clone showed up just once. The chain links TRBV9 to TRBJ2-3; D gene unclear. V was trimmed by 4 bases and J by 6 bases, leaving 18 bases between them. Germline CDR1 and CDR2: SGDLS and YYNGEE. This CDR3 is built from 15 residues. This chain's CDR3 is CASSLPGQARDTQYF. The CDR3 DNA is TGTGCCAGCAGCCTCCCTGGGCAGGCGAGGGATACGCAGTATTTT.

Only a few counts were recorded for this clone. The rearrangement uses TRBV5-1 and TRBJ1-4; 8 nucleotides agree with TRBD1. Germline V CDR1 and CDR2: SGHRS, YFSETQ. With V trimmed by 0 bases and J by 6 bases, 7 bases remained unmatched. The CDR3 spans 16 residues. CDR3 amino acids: CASSLADRVDDEKLFF. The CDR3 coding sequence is TGCGCCAGCAGCTTGGCGGACAGGGTCGATGATGAAAAACTGTTTTTT.

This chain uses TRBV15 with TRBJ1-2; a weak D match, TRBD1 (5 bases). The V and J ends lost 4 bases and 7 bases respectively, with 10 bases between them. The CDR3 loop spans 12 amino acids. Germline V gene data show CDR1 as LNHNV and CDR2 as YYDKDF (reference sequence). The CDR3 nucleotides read TGTGCCACCAGCATAAATCAGGGTGGCTACACCTTC. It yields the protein CATSINQGGYTF.

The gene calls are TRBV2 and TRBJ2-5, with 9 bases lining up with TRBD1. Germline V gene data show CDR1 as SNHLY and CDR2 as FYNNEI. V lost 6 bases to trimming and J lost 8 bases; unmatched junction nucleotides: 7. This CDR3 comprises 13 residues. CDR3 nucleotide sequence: TGTGCCAGCAGGGATACGACAGGGGGTACCCAGTACTTC. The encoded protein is CASRDTTGGTQYF.

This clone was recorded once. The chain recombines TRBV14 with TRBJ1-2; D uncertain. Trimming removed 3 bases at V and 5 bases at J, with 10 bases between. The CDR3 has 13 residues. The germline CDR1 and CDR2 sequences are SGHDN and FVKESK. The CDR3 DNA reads TGTGCCAGCAGCCATTGGAGCTATTATGGCTACACCTTC. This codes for CASSHWSYYGYTF. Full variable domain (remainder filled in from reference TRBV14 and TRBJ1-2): EAGVTQFPSHSVIEKGQTVTLRCDPISGHDNLYWYRRVMGKEIKFLLHFVKESKQDESGMPNNRFLAERTGGTYSTLKVQPAELEDSGVYFCASSHWSYYGYTFGSGTRLTVV.

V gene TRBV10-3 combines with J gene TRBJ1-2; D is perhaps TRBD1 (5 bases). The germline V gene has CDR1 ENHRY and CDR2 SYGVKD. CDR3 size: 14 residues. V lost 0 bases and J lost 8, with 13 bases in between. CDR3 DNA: TGTGCCATCAGTGAGTCGGCAGGGAGTAGCGGCTACACCTTC. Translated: CAISESAGSSGYTF.

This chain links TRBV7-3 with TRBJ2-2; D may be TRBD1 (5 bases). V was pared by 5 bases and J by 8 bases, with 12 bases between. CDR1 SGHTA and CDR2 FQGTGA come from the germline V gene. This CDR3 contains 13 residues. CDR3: CASSPRRTGELFF. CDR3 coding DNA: TGTGCCAGCAGCCCCCGCCGGACAGGGGAGCTGTTTTTT. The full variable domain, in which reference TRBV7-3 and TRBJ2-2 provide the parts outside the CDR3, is GAGVSQTPSNKVTEKGKYVELRCDPISGHTALYWYRQSLGQGPEFLIYFQGTGAADDSGLPNDRFFAVRPEGSVSTLKIQRTERGDSAVYLCASSPRRTGELFFGEGSRLTVL.